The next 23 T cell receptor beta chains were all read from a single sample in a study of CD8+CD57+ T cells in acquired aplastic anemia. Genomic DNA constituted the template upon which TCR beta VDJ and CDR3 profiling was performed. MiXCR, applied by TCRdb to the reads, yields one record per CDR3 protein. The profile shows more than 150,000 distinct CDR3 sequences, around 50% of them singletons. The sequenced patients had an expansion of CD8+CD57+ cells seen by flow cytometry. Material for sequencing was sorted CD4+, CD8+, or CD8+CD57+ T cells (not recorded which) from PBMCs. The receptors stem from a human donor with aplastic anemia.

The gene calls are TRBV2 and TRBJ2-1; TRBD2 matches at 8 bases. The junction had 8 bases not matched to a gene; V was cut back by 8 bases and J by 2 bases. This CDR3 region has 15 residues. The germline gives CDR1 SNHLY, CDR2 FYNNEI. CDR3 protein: CASVEGLATYNEQFF. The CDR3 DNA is TGTGCCAGCGTAGAAGGACTAGCCACCTACAATGAGCAGTTCTTC.

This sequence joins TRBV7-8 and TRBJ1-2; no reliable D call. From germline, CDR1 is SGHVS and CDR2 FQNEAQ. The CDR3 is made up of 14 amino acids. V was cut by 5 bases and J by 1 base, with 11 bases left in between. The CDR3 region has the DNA TGTGCCAGCAGCCCTGGACCAAATAACTATGGCTACACCTTC. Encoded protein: CASSPGPNNYGYTF.

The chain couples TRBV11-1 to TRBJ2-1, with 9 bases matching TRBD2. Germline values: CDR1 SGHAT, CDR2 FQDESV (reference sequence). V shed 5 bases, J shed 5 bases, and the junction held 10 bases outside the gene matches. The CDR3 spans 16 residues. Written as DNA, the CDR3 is TGTGCCAGCAGCCGTCCTAGCGGGGAAAGGCACAATGAGCAGTTCTTC. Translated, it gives CASSRPSGERHNEQFF.

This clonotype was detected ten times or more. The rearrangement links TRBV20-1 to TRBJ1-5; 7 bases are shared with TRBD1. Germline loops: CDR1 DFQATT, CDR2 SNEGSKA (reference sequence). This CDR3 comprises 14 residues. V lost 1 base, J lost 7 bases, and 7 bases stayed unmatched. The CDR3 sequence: CSARAGQLGQPQHF. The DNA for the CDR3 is TGCAGTGCTAGAGCGGGACAGCTTGGACAGCCCCAGCATTTT.

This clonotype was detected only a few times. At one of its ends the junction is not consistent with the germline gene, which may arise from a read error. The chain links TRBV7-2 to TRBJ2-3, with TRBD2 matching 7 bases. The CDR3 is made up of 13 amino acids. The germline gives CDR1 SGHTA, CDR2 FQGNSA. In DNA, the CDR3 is TGTGCCAGCAGCTTGACTAGCAGAGATACGCAGTATTTT. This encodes CASSLTSRDTQYF.

In DNA, the CDR3 is TGTGCCATCAGTGAGTCTGGGCTCCAAGAGACCCAGTACTTC. This translates into CAISESGLQETQYF. This chain links TRBV10-3 with TRBJ2-7; D gene ambiguous. The J call is doubtful: the DNA matches TRBJ2-5 better. CDR1 is ENHRY and CDR2 is SYGVKD in the germline V gene. The CDR3 runs to 14 residues.

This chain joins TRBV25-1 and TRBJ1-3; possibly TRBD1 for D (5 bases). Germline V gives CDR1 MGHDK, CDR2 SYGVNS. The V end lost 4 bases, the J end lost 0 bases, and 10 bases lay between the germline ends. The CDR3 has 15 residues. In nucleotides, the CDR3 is TGTGCCAGCAGTGGCCGACAGTACTCTGGAAACACCATATATTTT. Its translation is CASSGRQYSGNTIYF.

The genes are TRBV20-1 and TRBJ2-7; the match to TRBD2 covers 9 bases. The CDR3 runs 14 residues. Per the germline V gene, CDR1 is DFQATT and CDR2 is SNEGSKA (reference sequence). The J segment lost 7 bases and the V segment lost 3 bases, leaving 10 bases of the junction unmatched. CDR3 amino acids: CSASWPSGIREQYF. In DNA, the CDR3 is TGCAGTGCTAGTTGGCCTAGCGGGATCAGAGAGCAGTACTTC.

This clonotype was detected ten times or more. This chain's CDR3 is CASSVGLDSTYEQYF. CDR3 DNA: TGTGCCAGCAGCGTAGGGCTGGACAGCACCTACGAGCAGTACTTC. This chain links TRBV9 with TRBJ2-7; D possibly corresponds to TRBD1 (6 bases). CDR3 length equals 15 residues. V was clipped by 0 bases and J by 2 bases, with 12 bases between them. The germline V gene has CDR1 SGDLS and CDR2 YYNGEE.

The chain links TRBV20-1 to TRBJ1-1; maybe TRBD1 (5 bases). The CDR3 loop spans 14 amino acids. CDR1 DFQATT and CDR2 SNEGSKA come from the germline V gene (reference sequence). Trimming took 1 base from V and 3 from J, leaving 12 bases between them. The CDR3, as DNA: TGCAGTGCTAGAGGAGGCAGGGAGCACACTGAAGCTTTCTTT. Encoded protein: CSARGGREHTEAFF.

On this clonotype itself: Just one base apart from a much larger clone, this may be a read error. Here the CDR3 DNA reads TGTGCCAGCAGCCCACGGGGGGGAACGAACACCGGGGAGCCGTTTTTT. Translated: CASSPRGGTNTGEPFF. The chain links TRBV9 to TRBJ2-2; 8 bases line up with TRBD2. The length of the CDR3 is 16 residues. Germline CDR1 and CDR2: SGDLS and YYNGEE. Combining the CDR3 with reference TRBV9 and TRBJ2-2 gives the whole variable domain DSGVTQTPKHLITATGQRVTLRCSPRSGDLSVYWYQQSLDQGLQFLIQYYNGEERAKGNILERFSAQQFPDLHSELNLSSLELGDSALYFCASSPRGGTNTGEPFFGEGSRLTVL.

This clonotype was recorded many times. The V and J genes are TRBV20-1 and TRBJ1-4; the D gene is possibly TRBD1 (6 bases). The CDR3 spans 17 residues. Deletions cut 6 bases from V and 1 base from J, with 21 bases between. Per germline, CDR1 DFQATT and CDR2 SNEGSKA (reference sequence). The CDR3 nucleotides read TGCAGTGCGCCCCCCAGGGGAGGCGGGGGAACTAATGAAAAACTGTTTTTT. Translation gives CSAPPRGGGGTNEKLFF.

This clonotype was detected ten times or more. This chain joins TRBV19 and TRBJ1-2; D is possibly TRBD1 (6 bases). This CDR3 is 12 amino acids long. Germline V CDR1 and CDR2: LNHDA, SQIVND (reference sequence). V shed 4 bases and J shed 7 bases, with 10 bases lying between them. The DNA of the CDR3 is TGTGCCAGTAGTAGCGGGGGCCGTGGCTACACCTTC. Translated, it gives CASSSGGRGYTF.

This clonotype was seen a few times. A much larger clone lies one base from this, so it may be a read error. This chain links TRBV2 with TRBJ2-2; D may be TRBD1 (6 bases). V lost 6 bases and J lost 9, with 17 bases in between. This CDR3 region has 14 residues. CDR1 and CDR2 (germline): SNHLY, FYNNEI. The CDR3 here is CASSAQGIVRELFF. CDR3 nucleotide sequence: TGTGCCAGCAGCGCACAGGGAATTGTAAGGGAGCTGTTTTTT.

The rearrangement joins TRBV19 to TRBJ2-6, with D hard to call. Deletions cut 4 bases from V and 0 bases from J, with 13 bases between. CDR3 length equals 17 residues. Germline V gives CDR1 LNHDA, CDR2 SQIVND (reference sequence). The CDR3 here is CASSNRTFHSGANVLTF. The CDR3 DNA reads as TGTGCCAGTAGTAATCGGACCTTCCACTCTGGGGCCAACGTCCTGACTTTC. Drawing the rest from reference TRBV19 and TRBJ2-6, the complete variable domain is DGGITQSPKYLFRKEGQNVTLSCEQNLNHDAMYWYRQDPGQGLRLIYYSQIVNDFQKGDIAEGYSVSREKKESFPLTVTSAQKNPTAFYLCASSNRTFHSGANVLTFGAGSRLTVL.

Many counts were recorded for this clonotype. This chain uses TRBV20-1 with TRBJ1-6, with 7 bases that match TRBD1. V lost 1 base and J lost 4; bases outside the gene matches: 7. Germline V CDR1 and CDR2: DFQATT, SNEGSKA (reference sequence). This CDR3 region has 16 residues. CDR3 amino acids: CSARVTGQRYNSPLHF. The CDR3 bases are TGCAGTGCTAGAGTGACGGGACAGAGGTATAATTCACCCCTCCACTTT.

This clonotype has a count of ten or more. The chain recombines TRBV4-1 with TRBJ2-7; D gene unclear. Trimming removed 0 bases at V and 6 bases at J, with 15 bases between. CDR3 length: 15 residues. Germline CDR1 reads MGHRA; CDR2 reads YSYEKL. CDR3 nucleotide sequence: TGCGCCAGCAGCCAAGATCTAGTTAAGTCGTCCGAGCAGTACTTC. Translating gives CASSQDLVKSSEQYF.

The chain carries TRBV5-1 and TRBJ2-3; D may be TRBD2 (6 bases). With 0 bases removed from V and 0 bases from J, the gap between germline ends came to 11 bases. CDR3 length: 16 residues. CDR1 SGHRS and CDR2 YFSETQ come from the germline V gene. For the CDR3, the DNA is TGCGCCAGCAGCTTGGGCGGGACCGCTAGCACAGATACGCAGTATTTT. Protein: CASSLGGTASTDTQYF.

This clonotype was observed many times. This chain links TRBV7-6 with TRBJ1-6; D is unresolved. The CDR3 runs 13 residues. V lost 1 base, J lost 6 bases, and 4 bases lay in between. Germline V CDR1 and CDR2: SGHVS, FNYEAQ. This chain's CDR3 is CASSLELNSPLHF. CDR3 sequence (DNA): TGTGCCAGCAGCTTAGAGCTTAATTCACCCCTCCACTTT.

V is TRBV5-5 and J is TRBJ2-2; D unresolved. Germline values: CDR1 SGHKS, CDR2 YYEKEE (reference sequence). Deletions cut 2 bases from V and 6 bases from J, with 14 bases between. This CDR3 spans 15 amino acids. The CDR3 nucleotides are TGTGCCAGCAGCTTACCGTCGACTCTAGCCGGGGAGCTGTTTTTT. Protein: CASSLPSTLAGELFF.

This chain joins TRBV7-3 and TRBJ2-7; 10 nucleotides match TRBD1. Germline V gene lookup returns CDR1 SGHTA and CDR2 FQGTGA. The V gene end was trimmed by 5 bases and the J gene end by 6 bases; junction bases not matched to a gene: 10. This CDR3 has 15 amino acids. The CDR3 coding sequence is TGTGCCAGCAGCCCTAAAGGGGACAGGGGTTCCGAGCAGTACTTC. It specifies CASSPKGDRGSEQYF.

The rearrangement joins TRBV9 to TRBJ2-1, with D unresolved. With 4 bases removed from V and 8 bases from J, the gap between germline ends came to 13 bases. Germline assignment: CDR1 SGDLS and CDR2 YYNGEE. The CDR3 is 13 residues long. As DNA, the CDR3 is TGTGCCAGCAGCCCATTGCGGCTGGATGAGCAGTTCTTC. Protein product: CASSPLRLDEQFF.

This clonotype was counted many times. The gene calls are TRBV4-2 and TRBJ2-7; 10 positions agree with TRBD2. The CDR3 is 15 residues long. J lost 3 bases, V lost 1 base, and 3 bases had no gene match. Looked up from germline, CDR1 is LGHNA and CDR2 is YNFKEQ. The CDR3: CASSQGAGGIYEQYF. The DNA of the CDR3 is TGTGCCAGCAGCCAAGGAGCGGGGGGGATCTACGAGCAGTACTTC.